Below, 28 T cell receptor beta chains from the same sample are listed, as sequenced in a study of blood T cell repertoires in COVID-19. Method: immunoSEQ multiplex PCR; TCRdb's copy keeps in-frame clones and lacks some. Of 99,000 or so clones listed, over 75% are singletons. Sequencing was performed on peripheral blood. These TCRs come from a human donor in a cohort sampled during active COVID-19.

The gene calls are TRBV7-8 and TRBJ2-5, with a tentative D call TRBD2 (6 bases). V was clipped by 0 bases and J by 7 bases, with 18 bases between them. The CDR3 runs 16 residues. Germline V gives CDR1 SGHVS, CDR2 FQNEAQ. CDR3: CASSLASGVGFRTQYF. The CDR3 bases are TGTGCCAGCAGCTTAGCGTCGGGGGTAGGGTTTAGGACCCAGTACTTC.

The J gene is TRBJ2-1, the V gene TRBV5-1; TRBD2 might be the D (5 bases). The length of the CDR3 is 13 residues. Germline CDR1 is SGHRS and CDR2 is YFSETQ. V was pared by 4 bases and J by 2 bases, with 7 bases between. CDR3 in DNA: TGCGCCAGCAGCGCCGGGACCTACAATGAGCAGTTCTTC. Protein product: CASSAGTYNEQFF.

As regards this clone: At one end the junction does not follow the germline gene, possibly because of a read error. CDR3 bases: TGTGCCAGCAGTGGAGTCGCGCTCCAAGAGGCCCAGTACTTC. Residues: CASSGVALQEAQYF. The chain is built from TRBV6-6 and TRBJ2-5, with no clear D. Germline V gives CDR1 MNHNY, CDR2 SVGAGI (reference sequence). The CDR3 contains 14 residues.

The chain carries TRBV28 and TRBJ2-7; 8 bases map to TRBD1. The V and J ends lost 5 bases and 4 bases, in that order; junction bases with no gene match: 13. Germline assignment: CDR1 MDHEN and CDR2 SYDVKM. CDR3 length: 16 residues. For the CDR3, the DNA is TGTGCCAGCAGTATACCCCTCGGGACAGGTACTTACGAGCAGTACTTC. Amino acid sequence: CASSIPLGTGTYEQYF.

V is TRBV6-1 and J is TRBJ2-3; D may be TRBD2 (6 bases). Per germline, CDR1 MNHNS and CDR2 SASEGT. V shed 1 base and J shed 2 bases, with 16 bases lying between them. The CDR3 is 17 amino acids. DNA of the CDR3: TGTGCCAGCAGTGAAGTAGGTAGCGGCCGAATCACAGATACGCAGTATTTT. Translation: CASSEVGSGRITDTQYF.

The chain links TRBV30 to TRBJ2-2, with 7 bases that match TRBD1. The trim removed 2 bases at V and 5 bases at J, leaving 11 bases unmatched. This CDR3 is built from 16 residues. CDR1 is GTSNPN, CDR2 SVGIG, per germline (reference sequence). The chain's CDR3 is CAWSLDRVPGTGELFF. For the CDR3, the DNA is TGTGCCTGGAGTCTCGACAGGGTGCCTGGGACCGGGGAGCTGTTTTTT. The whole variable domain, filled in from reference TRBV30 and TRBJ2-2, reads SQTIHQWPATLVQPVGSPLSLECTVEGTSNPNLYWYRQAAGRGLQLLFYSVGIGQISSEVPQNLSASRPQDRQFILSSKKLLLSDSGFYLCAWSLDRVPGTGELFFGEGSRLTVL.

In DNA, the CDR3 is TGTGCTAGTGGTTTAGGACAGTCAGAAGCTTTCTTT. Translating it yields CASGLGQSEAFF. This rearrangement joins TRBV12-5 to TRBJ1-1, with TRBD1 as a possible D gene (6 bases). Germline values: CDR1 LGHNT, CDR2 FRNRAP. The CDR3 length is 12 residues. V dropped 3 bases and J dropped 8 bases, with 10 bases sitting between them.

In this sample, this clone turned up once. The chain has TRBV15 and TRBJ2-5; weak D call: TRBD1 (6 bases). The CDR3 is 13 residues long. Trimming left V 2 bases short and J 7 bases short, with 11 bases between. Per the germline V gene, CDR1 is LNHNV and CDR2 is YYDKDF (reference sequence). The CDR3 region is CATSRRQVGTQYF. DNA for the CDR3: TGTGCCACCAGCAGACGACAGGTTGGGACCCAGTACTTC.

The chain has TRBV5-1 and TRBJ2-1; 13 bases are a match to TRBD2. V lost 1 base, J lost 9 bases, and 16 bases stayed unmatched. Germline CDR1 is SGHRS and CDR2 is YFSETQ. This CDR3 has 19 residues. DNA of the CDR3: TGCGCCAGCAGCTTGTTGGGACAGAGCTGGACTAGCGGGGGAACTGAGCAGTTCTTC. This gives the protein CASSLLGQSWTSGGTEQFF.

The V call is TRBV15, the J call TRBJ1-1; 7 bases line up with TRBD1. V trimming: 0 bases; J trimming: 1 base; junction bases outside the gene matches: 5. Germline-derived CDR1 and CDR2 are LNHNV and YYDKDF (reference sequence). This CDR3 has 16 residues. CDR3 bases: TGTGCCACCAGCAGAGATGGAGGGGACAGGAACACTGAAGCTTTCTTT. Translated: CATSRDGGDRNTEAFF.

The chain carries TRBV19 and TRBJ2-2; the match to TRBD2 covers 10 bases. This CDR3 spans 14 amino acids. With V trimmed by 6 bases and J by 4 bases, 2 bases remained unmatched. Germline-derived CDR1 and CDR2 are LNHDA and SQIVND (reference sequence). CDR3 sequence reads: CASRAGGSTGELFF. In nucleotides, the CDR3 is TGTGCCAGTAGAGCGGGGGGGAGCACCGGGGAGCTGTTTTTT.

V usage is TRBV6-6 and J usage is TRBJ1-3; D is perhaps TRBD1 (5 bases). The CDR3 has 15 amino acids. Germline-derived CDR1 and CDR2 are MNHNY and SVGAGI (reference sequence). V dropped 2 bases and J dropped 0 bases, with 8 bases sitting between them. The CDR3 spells CASSYPGSSGNTIYF. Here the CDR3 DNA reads TGTGCCAGCAGTTACCCAGGGTCCTCTGGAAACACCATATATTTT.

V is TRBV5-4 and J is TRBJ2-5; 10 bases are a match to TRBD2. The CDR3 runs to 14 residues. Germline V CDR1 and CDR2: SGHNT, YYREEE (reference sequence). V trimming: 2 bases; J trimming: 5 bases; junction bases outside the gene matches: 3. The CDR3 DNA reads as TGTGCCAGCAGCTTAGCGGGGGGGCGTGAGACCCAGTACTTC. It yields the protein CASSLAGGRETQYF.

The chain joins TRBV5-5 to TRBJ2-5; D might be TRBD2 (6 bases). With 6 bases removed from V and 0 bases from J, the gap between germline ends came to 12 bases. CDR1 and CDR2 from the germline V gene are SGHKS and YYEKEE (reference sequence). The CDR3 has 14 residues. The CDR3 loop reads CASKGGRYQETQYF. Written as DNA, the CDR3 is TGTGCCAGCAAAGGAGGGCGTTACCAAGAGACCCAGTACTTC. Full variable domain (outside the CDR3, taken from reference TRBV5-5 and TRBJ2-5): DAGVTQSPTHLIKTRGQQVTLRCSPISGHKSVSWYQQVLGQGPQFIFQYYEKEERGRGNFPDRFSARQFPNYSSELNVNALLLGDSALYLCASKGGRYQETQYFGPGTRLLVL.

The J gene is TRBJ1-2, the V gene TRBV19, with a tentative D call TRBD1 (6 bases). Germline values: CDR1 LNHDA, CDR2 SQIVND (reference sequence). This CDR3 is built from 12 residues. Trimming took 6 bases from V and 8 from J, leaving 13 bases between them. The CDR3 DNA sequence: TGTGCCAGTAGCCAATACAGGGAAGGCTACACCTTC. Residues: CASSQYREGYTF.

CDR3 nucleotide sequence: TGTGCCACCAGGGGCCCCGAGACTGAAGCTTTCTTT. Encoded protein: CATRGPETEAFF. V is TRBV19 and J is TRBJ1-1; maybe TRBD1 (6 bases). Looked up from germline, CDR1 is LNHDA and CDR2 is SQIVND (reference sequence). CDR3 length: 12 residues. V lost 10 bases, J lost 5 bases, and 14 bases lay in between.

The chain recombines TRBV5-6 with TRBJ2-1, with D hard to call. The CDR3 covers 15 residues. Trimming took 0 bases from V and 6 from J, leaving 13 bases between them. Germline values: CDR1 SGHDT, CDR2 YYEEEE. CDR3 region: CASSLDIFGRNEQFF. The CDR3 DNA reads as TGTGCCAGCAGCTTGGATATCTTTGGCCGCAATGAGCAGTTCTTC.

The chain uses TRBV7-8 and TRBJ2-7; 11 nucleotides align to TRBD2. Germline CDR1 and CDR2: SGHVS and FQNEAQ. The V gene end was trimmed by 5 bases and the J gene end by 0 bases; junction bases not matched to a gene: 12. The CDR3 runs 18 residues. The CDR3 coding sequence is TGTGCCAGCAGCCTATCAGTTTCGGGGACTAGCGGCTCCTACGAGCAGTACTTC. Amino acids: CASSLSVSGTSGSYEQYF.

The CDR3 DNA is TGTGCCAGCAGCGAGGGGACAGGGGGGAACGAGCAGTACTTC. Translated, it gives CASSEGTGGNEQYF. This chain connects TRBV28 to TRBJ2-7; 11 bases are shared with TRBD1. This CDR3 is built from 14 residues. Per the germline V gene, CDR1 is MDHEN and CDR2 is SYDVKM. The V segment lost 6 bases and the J segment 5 bases; nucleotides outside the gene matches: 6.

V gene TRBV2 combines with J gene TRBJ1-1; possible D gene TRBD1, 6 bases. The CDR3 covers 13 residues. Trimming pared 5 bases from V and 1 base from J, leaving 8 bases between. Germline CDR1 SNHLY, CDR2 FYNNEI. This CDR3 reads CASSSDRNTEAFF. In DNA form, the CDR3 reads TGTGCCAGCAGTTCGGACAGGAACACTGAAGCTTTCTTT.

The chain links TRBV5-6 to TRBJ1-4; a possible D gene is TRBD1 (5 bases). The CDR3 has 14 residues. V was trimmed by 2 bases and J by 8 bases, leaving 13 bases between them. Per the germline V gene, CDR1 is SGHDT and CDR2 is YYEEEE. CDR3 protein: CASSLGEGEEKLFF. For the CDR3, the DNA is TGTGCCAGCAGCTTAGGGGAGGGTGAAGAAAAACTGTTTTTT.

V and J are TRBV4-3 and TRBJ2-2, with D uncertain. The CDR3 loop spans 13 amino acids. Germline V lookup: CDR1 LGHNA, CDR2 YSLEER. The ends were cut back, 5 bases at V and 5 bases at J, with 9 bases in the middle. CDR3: CASSAGRTGELFF. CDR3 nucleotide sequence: TGCGCCAGCAGCGCAGGCCGTACCGGGGAGCTGTTTTTT.

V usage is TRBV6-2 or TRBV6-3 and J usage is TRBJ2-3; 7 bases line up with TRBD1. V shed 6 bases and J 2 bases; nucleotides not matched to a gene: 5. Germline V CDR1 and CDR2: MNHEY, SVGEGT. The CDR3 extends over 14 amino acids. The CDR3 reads CASSHDRATDTQYF. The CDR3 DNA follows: TGTGCCAGCAGCCACGACAGGGCCACAGATACGCAGTATTTT.

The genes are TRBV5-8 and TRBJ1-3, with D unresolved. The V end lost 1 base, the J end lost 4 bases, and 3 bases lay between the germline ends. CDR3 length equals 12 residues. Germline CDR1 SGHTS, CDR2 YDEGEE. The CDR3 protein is CASSLLGNTIYF. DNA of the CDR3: TGTGCCAGCAGCTTGTTAGGAAACACCATATATTTT. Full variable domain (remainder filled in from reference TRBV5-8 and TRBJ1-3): EAGVTQSPTHLIKTRGQQATLRCSPISGHTSVYWYQQALGLGLQFLLWYDEGEERNRGNFPPRFSGRQFPNYSSELNVNALELEDSALYLCASSLLGNTIYFGEGSWLTVV.

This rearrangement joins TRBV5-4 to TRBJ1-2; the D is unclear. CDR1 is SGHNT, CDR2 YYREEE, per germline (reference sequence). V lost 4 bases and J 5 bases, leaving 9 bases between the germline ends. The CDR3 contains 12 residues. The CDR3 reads CASSETYYGYTF. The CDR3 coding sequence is TGTGCCAGCAGCGAAACTTATTATGGCTACACCTTC.

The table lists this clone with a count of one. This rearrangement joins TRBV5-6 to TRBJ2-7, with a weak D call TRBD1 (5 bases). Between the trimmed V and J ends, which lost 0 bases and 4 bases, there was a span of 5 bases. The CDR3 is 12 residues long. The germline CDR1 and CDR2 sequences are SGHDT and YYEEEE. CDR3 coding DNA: TGTGCCAGCAGCTTGGGACAGTACGAGCAGTACTTC. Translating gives CASSLGQYEQYF. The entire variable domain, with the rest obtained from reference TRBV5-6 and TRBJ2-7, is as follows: DAGVTQSPTHLIKTRGQQVTLRCSPKSGHDTVSWYQQALGQGPQFIFQYYEEEERQRGNFPDRFSGHQFPNYSSELNVNALLLGDSALYLCASSLGQYEQYFGPGTRLTVT.

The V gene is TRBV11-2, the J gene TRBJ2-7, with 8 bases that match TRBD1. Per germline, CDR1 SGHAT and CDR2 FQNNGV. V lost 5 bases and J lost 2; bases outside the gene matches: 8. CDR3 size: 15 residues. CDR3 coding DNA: TGTGCCAGCAGCCCGTTAGGACAGGGTCCCTACGAGCAGTACTTC. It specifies CASSPLGQGPYEQYF.

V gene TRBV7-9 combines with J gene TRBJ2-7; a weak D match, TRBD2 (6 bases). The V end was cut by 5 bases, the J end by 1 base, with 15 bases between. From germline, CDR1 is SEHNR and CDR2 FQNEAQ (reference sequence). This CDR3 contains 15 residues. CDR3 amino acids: CASSPAGGPSYEQYF. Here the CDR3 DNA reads TGTGCCAGCAGCCCCGCAGGAGGGCCATCCTACGAGCAGTACTTC. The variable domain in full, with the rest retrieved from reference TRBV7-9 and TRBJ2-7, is DTGVSQNPRHKITKRGQNVTFRCDPISEHNRLYWYRQTLGQGPEFLTYFQNEAQLEKSRLLSDRFSAERPKGSFSTLEIQRTEQGDSAMYLCASSPAGGPSYEQYFGPGTRLTVT.